The T cell receptor beta chain under discussion was sequenced for a study of PD-L1 blockade in urothelial cancer. Time point specified: peripheral blood 6 weeks after treatment start. The table came from immunoSEQ multiplex PCR; TCRdb's copy has only in-frame clones and leaves some out. The sample holds tens of thousands of clones; about 88% are singletons and the top ten take roughly 2.5%. The receptor comes from a man aged 60-69 years with urothelial cancer. Source: PBMCs, taken around atezolizumab (anti-PD-L1) treatment.

The CDR3 region is CASSLAASGPLYNEQFF. Written as DNA, the CDR3 is TGTGCCAGCAGCTTAGCGGCTAGCGGGCCCCTTTACAATGAGCAGTTCTTC. The chain combines TRBV7-2 with TRBJ2-1; 8 bases align to TRBD2. The CDR3 consists of 17 residues. With V trimmed by 0 bases and J by 4 bases, 8 bases remained unmatched. Germline lookup yields CDR1 SGHTA and CDR2 FQGNSA.